What follows are 16 T cell receptor beta chains derived from one specimen sequenced in a study of T cells after yellow fever vaccination. TCRdb reprocessed the 5' RACE reads with MiXCR, giving one entry per CDR3 protein. The sample includes just under 85,000 distinct CDR3 sequences, less than 15% of them seen just once. The source was CD8+ T cells not binding an NS4B(214-222) dextramer, sorted from PBMCs, collected 21 days after the first yellow fever vaccination. The receptors were sampled from a man aged 18 to 29 who received the YFV17D yellow fever vaccine.

This clonotype has at least ten counts. The chain is built from TRBV12-3 or TRBV12-4 and TRBJ2-2; D perhaps matches TRBD2 (5 bases). Trimming left V 5 bases short and J 3 bases short, with 16 bases between. The CDR3 contains 16 residues. The CDR3 spells CASSEPRGGHTGELFF. As DNA, the CDR3 is TGTGCCAGCAGTGAACCCCGCGGCGGGCACACCGGGGAGCTGTTTTTT.

This sequence joins TRBV11-2 and TRBJ1-2; tentative D call: TRBD1 (6 bases). CDR3 length equals 13 residues. V dropped 5 bases and J dropped 8 bases, with 15 bases sitting between them. The germline CDR1 and CDR2 sequences are SGHAT and FQNNGV. Here the CDR3 reads CASSGGAGGGYTF. The CDR3 DNA reads as TGTGCCAGCAGCGGGGGGGCCGGAGGAGGCTACACCTTC.

In this sample, this clonotype turned up a few times. The chain combines TRBV7-8 with TRBJ2-3; 12 nucleotides align to TRBD2. J lost 2 bases, V lost 4 bases, and 4 bases had no gene match. The CDR3 totals 16 residues. Germline V gives CDR1 SGHVS, CDR2 FQNEAQ. The CDR3 is CASSSLAGGPTDTQYF. CDR3 DNA sequence: TGTGCCAGCAGCTCCCTAGCGGGGGGGCCCACAGATACGCAGTATTTT.

CDR3 DNA: TGTGCCAGCAGTAAACAGGGGGCCGACTATGGCTACACCTTC. Residues: CASSKQGADYGYTF. V is TRBV27 and J is TRBJ1-2; the match to TRBD1 covers 9 bases. The V segment lost 5 bases and the J segment 3 bases; nucleotides outside the gene matches: 4. Germline lookup yields CDR1 MNHEY and CDR2 SMNVEV (reference sequence). This CDR3 region has 14 residues.

In its sample, this clonotype was seen many times. V usage is TRBV7-6 and J usage is TRBJ2-7; D gene ambiguous. The V gene's germline CDR1 is SGHVS and CDR2 FNYEAQ. V shed 1 base and J shed 6 bases, with 10 bases lying between them. This CDR3 spans 13 amino acids. The CDR3 loop reads CASSLDGTFEQYF. Written as DNA, the CDR3 is TGTGCCAGCAGCTTAGATGGTACCTTCGAGCAGTACTTC. The full variable domain, with the rest looked up from reference TRBV7-6 and TRBJ2-7, is GAGVSQSPRYKVTKRGQDVALRCDPISGHVSLYWYRQALGQGPEFLTYFNYEAQQDKSGLPNDRFSAERPEGSISTLTIQRTEQRDSAMYRCASSLDGTFEQYFGPGTRLTVT.

In its sample, this clonotype was seen a few times. The rearrangement links TRBV3-1 to TRBJ2-1; 9 nucleotides agree with TRBD2. CDR1 and CDR2 from the germline V gene are LGHDT and YNNKEL (reference sequence). This CDR3 comprises 17 residues. V shed 4 bases and J 0 bases; nucleotides not matched to a gene: 7. DNA of the CDR3: TGTGCCAGCAGCCCACTTAGCGGGGGTAGCTCCTACAATGAGCAGTTCTTC. Translated, it gives CASSPLSGGSSYNEQFF.

The table lists this clonotype with a few counts. This rearrangement joins TRBV7-2 to TRBJ2-5; tentative D call: TRBD2 (7 bases). This CDR3 has 16 amino acids. V lost 4 bases, J lost 2 bases, and 17 bases lay in between. Looked up from germline, CDR1 is SGHTA and CDR2 is FQGNSA. CDR3 protein: CASSSREGGVQETQYF. DNA of the CDR3: TGTGCCAGCAGCTCTCGCGAGGGGGGGGTGCAAGAGACCCAGTACTTC.

The chain recombines TRBV4-3 with TRBJ2-1, with D hard to call. V lost 0 bases, J lost 4 bases, and 10 bases lay in between. The CDR3 is made up of 15 amino acids. Germline CDR1 reads LGHNA; CDR2 reads YSLEER. The CDR3 DNA sequence: TGCGCCAGCAGCCAAGATGGGTCGGATTACAATGAGCAGTTCTTC. Translation: CASSQDGSDYNEQFF.

The J gene is TRBJ1-1, the V gene TRBV5-6; D gene uncertain. V shed 3 bases and J shed 1 base, with 22 bases lying between them. The CDR3 is made up of 18 amino acids. From germline, CDR1 is SGHDT and CDR2 YYEEEE. The CDR3 loop reads CASSSGSTGWRGNTEAFF. The CDR3 coding sequence is TGTGCCAGCAGCTCGGGGAGTACGGGGTGGCGAGGGAACACTGAAGCTTTCTTT.

This clonotype was picked up a small number of times. J is TRBJ1-1 and V is TRBV20-1, with 8 bases fitting TRBD1. Germline values: CDR1 DFQATT, CDR2 SNEGSKA (reference sequence). This CDR3 contains 15 residues. After removal of 4 bases from V and 4 bases from J, the junction contained 11 bases not matched to a gene. The CDR3 coding sequence is TGCAGTGCTATTGGCAGGGGGCGGAGTAGCACTGAAGCTTTCTTT. Its translation is CSAIGRGRSSTEAFF.

This clonotype has only a few counts. This chain links TRBV9 with TRBJ1-4; 7 nucleotides align to TRBD1. The ends lost 3 bases at V and 10 bases at J; junction bases unmatched: 3. This CDR3 comprises 12 residues. Germline V gene lookup returns CDR1 SGDLS and CDR2 YYNGEE. This chain's CDR3 is CASSDRDRKLFF. Written as DNA, the CDR3 is TGTGCCAGCAGCGACCGGGACAGAAAACTGTTTTTT.

The chain carries TRBV6-6 and TRBJ2-3; no definite D call. Trimming shortened V by 4 bases and J by 4 bases, and 3 bases separated the two germline ends. The CDR3 is 11 residues long. Germline V gene lookup returns CDR1 MNHNY and CDR2 SVGAGI (reference sequence). CDR3 loop: CASSLPDTQYF. The CDR3 coding sequence is TGTGCCAGCAGTTTGCCAGATACGCAGTATTTT.

This clonotype was recorded a few times. The chain employs TRBV5-1 and TRBJ1-1; no clear D gene. Between the trimmed V and J ends, which lost 6 bases and 4 bases, there was a span of 10 bases. Per the germline V gene, CDR1 is SGHRS and CDR2 is YFSETQ. This CDR3 is 12 amino acids long. The CDR3 is CASTGSPTEAFF. CDR3 coding DNA: TGCGCCAGCACTGGCAGCCCCACTGAAGCTTTCTTT.

This clonotype was counted only a few times. V usage is TRBV6-2 or TRBV6-3 and J usage is TRBJ2-5; 7 nucleotides agree with TRBD2. J lost 1 base, V lost 6 bases, and 2 bases had no gene match. CDR1 and CDR2 (germline): MNHEY, SVGEGT. The CDR3 consists of 13 residues. Here the CDR3 reads CASRASGQETQYF. The CDR3, as DNA: TGTGCCAGCAGGGCTAGCGGCCAAGAGACCCAGTACTTC.

This clonotype has just a few counts. A much bigger clone sits one base away, suggesting this may be a read error. This rearrangement joins TRBV29-1 to TRBJ1-1, with D perhaps matching TRBD1 (6 bases). CDR1 and CDR2 (germline): SQVTM, ANQGSEA. The CDR3 covers 12 residues. V dropped 4 bases and J dropped 4 bases, with 10 bases sitting between them. CDR3 residues: CSVGKGGTEAFF. The CDR3 DNA sequence: TGCAGCGTTGGAAAGGGGGGCACTGAAGCTTTCTTT.

This clonotype appeared a few times. V usage is TRBV6-5 and J usage is TRBJ2-4; the D gene could be TRBD1 or TRBD2 (7 bases each). CDR1 and CDR2 (germline): MNHEY, SVGAGI. There are 14 residues in the CDR3. The V and J ends lost 5 bases and 3 bases respectively, with 11 bases between them. This CDR3 is CASSPGGGKNIQYF. CDR3 bases: TGTGCCAGCAGTCCAGGGGGGGGCAAAAACATTCAGTACTTC.